A selection of T cell receptor beta chains follows, all from one sample in a study of blood T cells in healthy people across ages. TCRdb analysed the 5' RACE reads with MiXCR anew, one entry per CDR3 protein. The repertoire holds 650,000 to 1,000,000 distinct CDR3 sequences, roughly 35% seen once, with roughly 13% in the top ten. Sequenced: blood. Receptors originate from a man aged 18 to 35 in good health. The CDR3 runs from the conserved cysteine through the conserved F or W. Fields, in order: D gene, V gene, J gene, CDR3 length, clone size, CDR3 DNA, CDR3 protein. A D gene is named only where the DNA matches it firmly. Clone size appears in some rows only: once, few, many, or a class for an expanded clone.

TRBD1	TRBV5-1	TRBJ2-1	16	-	TGCGCCAGCAGCTTGAACAGGGGGCAGTCCTACAATGAGCAGTTCTTC	CASSLNRGQSYNEQFF
TRBD1	TRBV7-9	TRBJ2-1	16	many	TGTGCCAGCAGCCAAGACTCACAGGGGCTAGAGGATGAGCAGTTCTTC	CASSQDSQGLEDEQFF
-	TRBV20-1	TRBJ2-1	15	-	TGCAGTGCCCCGGCGGAGCAGAGCTCCTACAATGAGCAGTTCTTC	CSAPAEQSSYNEQFF
-	TRBV20-1	TRBJ2-1	10	many	TGCAGTGCTACAGGGAATGAGCAGTTCTTC	CSATGNEQFF
TRBD2	TRBV7-3	TRBJ2-5	14	few	TGTGCCAGCAGCTTCGGCGGGGGGTACCCTGAGCAGTACTTC	CASSFGGGYPEQYF
TRBD1	TRBV28	TRBJ1-5	16	-	TGTGCCAGCAGCTCAGGGGGCCGCCCAAACAATCAGCCCCAGCATTTT	CASSSGGRPNNQPQHF
-	TRBV7-3	TRBJ2-1	13	few	TGTGCCAGCAGCTTTTCTGGGTCAGGAAAGCAGTTCTTC	CASSFSGSGKQFF
-	TRBV21-1	TRBJ2-3	17	-	TGTGCCAGCAGCAAACCCCGGGACAGGAAACACTCAACGGCGCAGTATTTT	CASSKPRDRKHSTAQYF
-	TRBV12-3/TRBV12-4	TRBJ1-1	14	many	TGTGCCAGCAGTTTCCAGGGGTTGAACACTGAAGCTTTCTTT	CASSFQGLNTEAFF
-	TRBV2	TRBJ2-1	15	many	TGTGCCAGCAGGGAAGGATCGTCCCCCTACAATGAGCAGTTCTTC	CASREGSSPYNEQFF
-	TRBV4-3	TRBJ2-2	14	-	TGCGCCAGCAGCCAAATTGGGGGGTTTGGGGAGCTGTTTTTT	CASSQIGGFGELFF
TRBD2	TRBV2	TRBJ2-1	14	few	TGTGCCAGCAGACTAGCGGGGATCTACAATGAGCAGTTCTTC	CASRLAGIYNEQFF
TRBD1	TRBV20-1	TRBJ1-2	18	-	TGCAGTGCTAGAGGAAAGACAGGGTCCAGCTGGCGAGCTGGGGGCTACACCTTC	CSARGKTGSSWRAGGYTF
-	TRBV10-3	TRBJ1-5	14	few	TGTGCCATCAGTGAGCACGTAGGCAATCAGCCCCAGCATTTT	CAISEHVGNQPQHF
-	TRBV7-3	TRBJ1-1	15	-	TGTGCCAGCAGCAAACAGGGTGGGATGAACACTGAAGCTTTCTTT	CASSKQGGMNTEAFF
-	TRBV20-1	TRBJ1-4	15	few	TGCAGTGCCTTCTCGGGACTTTCCCTCAATGAAAAACTGTTTTTT	CSAFSGLSLNEKLFF
-	TRBV7-2	TRBJ1-4	16	-	TGTGCCAGCGGCTTAGCCGCTGGGTCGGCTAATGAAAAACTGTTTTTT	CASGLAAGSANEKLFF
-	TRBV12-3/TRBV12-4	TRBJ1-4	13	-	TGTGCCAGCAATAGGGGGACCGATGAAAAACTGTTTTTT	CASNRGTDEKLFF
-	TRBV5-5	TRBJ2-4	12	-	TGTGCCAGCAGCTTCCAACCCGGTGAGCAGTACTTC	CASSFQPGEQYF
-	TRBV7-2	TRBJ2-5	11	-	TGTGCCAGCAGGGACTCAGAGACCCAGTACTTC	CASRDSETQYF
TRBD1	TRBV6-6	TRBJ1-2	14	-	TGTGCCAGCAGTCGGACAGGGGGCGACTATGGCTACACCTTC	CASSRTGGDYGYTF
TRBD1	TRBV5-5	TRBJ2-7	16	-	TGTGCCAGCAGCGCCGGACAGGGACCCTATTGGGACAAGCAGTACTTC	CASSAGQGPYWDKQYF
TRBD2	TRBV20-1	TRBJ2-5	14	few	TGCAGTGCTAGAGATCCACTAGCGGGTAATGAGCAGTACTTC	CSARDPLAGNEQYF
TRBD2	TRBV20-1	TRBJ2-3	15	-	TGCAGTGCTAGAGTGAGGACTAGCGGGACAGATACGCAGTATTTT	CSARVRTSGTDTQYF
-	TRBV12-3/TRBV12-4	TRBJ2-7	13	many	TGTGCCAGCAGCCTCCGGGGGTCCTACGAGCAGTACTTC	CASSLRGSYEQYF
TRBD1	TRBV28	TRBJ1-2	17	-	TGTGCCAGCAGTTTATCCACCACGGGACAGGTTAACTATGGCTACACCTTC	CASSLSTTGQVNYGYTF
TRBD2	TRBV4-3	TRBJ2-3	16	-	TGCGCCAGCAGCCGTCGAGGGACTAGCGGAGGAGATACGCAGTATTTT	CASSRRGTSGGDTQYF
TRBD1	TRBV7-9	TRBJ1-2	15	few	TGTGCCAGCAGCCATAGGACAGGGGCAGGCTATGGCTACACCTTC	CASSHRTGAGYGYTF
-	TRBV5-1	TRBJ2-7	15	-	TGCGCCAGCAGCTTGGAAAGCAGCTCCTACAATGAGCAGTACTTC	CASSLESSSYNEQYF
-	TRBV27	TRBJ1-1	13	many	TGTGCCAGCAGCTTAAGCAGGGCCACTGAAGCTTTCTTT	CASSLSRATEAFF
-	TRBV4-2	TRBJ1-2	13	-	TGTGCCAGCAGCCAAGATCGAAGGGGAGGCTACACCTTC	CASSQDRRGGYTF
-	TRBV9	TRBJ2-1	14	few	TGTGCCAGCAGCGCAAGAACAGGGAGGCAGACCCAGTTCTTC	CASSARTGRQTQFF
-	TRBV12-3/TRBV12-4	TRBJ2-7	14	many	TGTGCCAGCAGTCTACGGACAAACGCCGACGAGCAGTACTTC	CASSLRTNADEQYF
TRBD2	TRBV2	TRBJ2-1	19	-	TGTGCCAGCAGTGAAGCGCCTTGGGAGCGGGGGGGCTCCTACAATGAGCAGTTCTTC	CASSEAPWERGGSYNEQFF
TRBD2	TRBV7-2	TRBJ2-1	15	many	TGTGCCAGCAGCGTTAGCGGGGAAACTCTCAATGAGCAGTTCTTC	CASSVSGETLNEQFF
-	TRBV25-1	TRBJ2-5	11	-	TGTGCCATCAGTCAACAAGAGACCCAGTACTTC	CAISQQETQYF
TRBD1	TRBV10-1	TRBJ2-7	15	-	TGCGCCAGCAGTCCTGGACAGGGGTGGGTCTACGAGCAGTACTTC	CASSPGQGWVYEQYF
-	TRBV20-1	TRBJ2-3	14	-	TGCAGTGCCCGAAAGGTGGTCCAAGGTGACACGCAGTATTTT	CSARKVVQGDTQYF
-	TRBV7-6	TRBJ2-5	13	-	TGTGCCAGCAGCTTAGCGCAAGGGGAAGAACTGTACTTC	CASSLAQGEELYF
-	TRBV12-3/TRBV12-4	TRBJ1-2	13	-	TGTGCCAGCAGTTTCGGGGGAGCGAATGGCTACACCTTC	CASSFGGANGYTF
-	TRBV25-1	TRBJ2-4	18	-	TGTGCCAGCAGTGCTCACGTGTCGGGGGTGAGGGCCAAAAACATTCAGTACTTC	CASSAHVSGVRAKNIQYF
TRBD1	TRBV6-6	TRBJ1-6	15	-	TGTGCCAGCAATGGCCGGACAGGGAGTAATTCACCCCTCCACTTT	CASNGRTGSNSPLHF